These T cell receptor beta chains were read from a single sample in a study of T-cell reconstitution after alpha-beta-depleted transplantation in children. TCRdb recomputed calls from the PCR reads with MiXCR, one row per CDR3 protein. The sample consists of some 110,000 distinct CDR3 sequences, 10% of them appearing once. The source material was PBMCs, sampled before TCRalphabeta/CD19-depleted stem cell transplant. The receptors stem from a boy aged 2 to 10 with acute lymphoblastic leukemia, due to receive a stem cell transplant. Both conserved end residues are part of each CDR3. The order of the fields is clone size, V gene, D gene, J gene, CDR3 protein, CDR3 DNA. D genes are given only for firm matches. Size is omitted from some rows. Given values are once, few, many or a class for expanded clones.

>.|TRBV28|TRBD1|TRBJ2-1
CASSLIRQGSDNEQFF
TGTGCCAGTTCCCTCATCAGACAGGGGTCAGACAATGAGCAGTTCTTC
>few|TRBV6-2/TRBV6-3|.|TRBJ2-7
CASSFEPGTTSSYEQYF
TGTGCCAGCAGTTTTGAGCCGGGTACTACTTCCTCCTACGAGCAGTACTTC
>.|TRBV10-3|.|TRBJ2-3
CAISERDTQYF
TGTGCCATCAGTGAGCGAGATACGCAGTATTTT
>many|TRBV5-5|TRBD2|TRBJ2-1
CASSFGGRANEQFF
TGTGCCAGCAGCTTCGGCGGGAGAGCCAATGAGCAGTTCTTC
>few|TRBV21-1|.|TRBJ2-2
CASSTTSGNCNTGELFF
TGTGCCAGCAGCACCACTAGCGGGAATTGTAACACCGGGGAGCTGTTTTTT
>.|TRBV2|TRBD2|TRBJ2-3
CASSGLAGFTDTQYF
TGTGCCAGCAGTGGACTAGCGGGATTCACAGATACGCAGTATTTT
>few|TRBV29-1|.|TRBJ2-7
CSVEFETPYEQYF
TGCAGCGTTGAATTTGAGACACCTTACGAGCAGTACTTC
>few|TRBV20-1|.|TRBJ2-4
CSARGGNIQYF
TGCAGTGCTAGAGGGGGAAACATTCAGTACTTC
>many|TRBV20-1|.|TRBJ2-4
CSARDNGVKTKNIQYF
TGCAGTGCTAGAGATAACGGGGTCAAGACCAAAAACATTCAGTACTTC
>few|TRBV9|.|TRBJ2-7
CASSGSPADEQYF
TGTGCCAGCAGCGGATCTCCAGCGGATGAGCAGTACTTC
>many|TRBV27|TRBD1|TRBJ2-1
CASKLTGVGEQFF
TGTGCCAGCAAGTTGACAGGGGTAGGTGAGCAGTTCTTC
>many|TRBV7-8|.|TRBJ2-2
CASSSGTPNTGELFF
TGTGCCAGCAGCTCCGGGACCCCGAACACCGGGGAGCTGTTTTTT
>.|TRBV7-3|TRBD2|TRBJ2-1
CASSLSGRAGNEQFF
TGTGCCAGCAGCCTTAGCGGGAGGGCGGGCAATGAGCAGTTCTTC
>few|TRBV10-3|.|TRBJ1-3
CAIRDDPGNTIYF
TGTGCCATCAGAGACGACCCTGGAAACACCATATATTTT
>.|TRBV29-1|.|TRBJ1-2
CSVRGTGRGFDGYTF
TGCAGCGTTCGTGGTACAGGGCGGGGGTTCGATGGCTACACCTTC
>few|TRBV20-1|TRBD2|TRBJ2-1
CSATGTSGSYEQFF
TGCAGTGCTACCGGGACTAGCGGGAGCTATGAGCAGTTCTTC
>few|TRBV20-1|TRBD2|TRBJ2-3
CSATLSGETDTQYF
TGCAGTGCAACTCTTAGCGGGGAAACAGATACGCAGTATTTT
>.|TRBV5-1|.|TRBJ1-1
CASKGRVWNTEAFF
TGCGCCAGCAAGGGAAGAGTGTGGAACACTGAAGCTTTCTTT
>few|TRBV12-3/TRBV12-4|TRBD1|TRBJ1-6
CASSRDRDSPLHF
TGTGCCAGCAGCCGGGACAGGGATTCACCCCTCCACTTT
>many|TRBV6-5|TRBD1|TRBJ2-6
CASSYSATGLIFGANVLTF
TGTGCCAGCAGTTACTCCGCGACAGGGTTAATATTCGGGGCCAACGTCCTGACTTTC
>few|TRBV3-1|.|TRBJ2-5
CASSPRTGAGETQYF
TGTGCCAGCAGCCCTCGGACGGGGGCGGGAGAGACCCAGTACTTC
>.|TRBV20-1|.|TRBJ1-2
CSAPPENGYTF
TGCAGTGCCCCCCCAGAGAATGGCTACACCTTC
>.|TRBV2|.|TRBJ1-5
CAISLVAGVGNLSNQPQHF
TGTGCCATCAGTTTAGTGGCCGGTGTTGGTAACCTTAGCAATCAGCCCCAGCATTTT
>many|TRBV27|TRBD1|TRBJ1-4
CASSTIPGTGDEKLFF
TGTGCCAGCAGTACAATACCCGGGACAGGGGATGAAAAACTGTTTTTT
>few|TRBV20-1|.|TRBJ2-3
CSARGTVLDTQYF
TGCAGTGCTAGAGGGACAGTTCTAGATACGCAGTATTTT
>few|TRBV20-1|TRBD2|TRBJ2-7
CSARGLAGAYEQYF
TGCAGTGCGCGCGGACTAGCGGGCGCCTACGAGCAGTACTTC
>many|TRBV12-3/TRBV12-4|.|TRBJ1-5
CASSIQGFQPQHF
TGTGCCAGCAGTATACAGGGTTTTCAGCCCCAGCATTTT
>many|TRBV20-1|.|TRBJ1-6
CSARVSENSPLHF
TGCAGTGCTAGAGTGTCAGAGAATTCACCCCTCCACTTT
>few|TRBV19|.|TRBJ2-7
CASSLSGSLSSYEQYF
TGTGCCAGTAGTTTATCCGGGAGCCTCAGCTCCTACGAGCAGTACTTC
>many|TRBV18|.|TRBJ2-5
CASSLGLRETQYF
TGTGCCAGCTCACTTGGGTTACGGGAGACCCAGTACTTC
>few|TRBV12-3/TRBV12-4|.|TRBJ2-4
CASSSRLLAKNIQYF
TGTGCCAGCAGCTCTAGACTGCTAGCCAAAAACATTCAGTACTTC
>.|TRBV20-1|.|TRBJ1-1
CSAHWGPEAFF
TGCAGTGCTCATTGGGGTCCTGAAGCTTTCTTT
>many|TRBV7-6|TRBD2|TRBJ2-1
CASSPRSGMNEQFF
TGTGCCAGCAGCCCCCGGAGCGGGATGAATGAGCAGTTCTTC
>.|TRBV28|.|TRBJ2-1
CASSQTMQGLYNEQFF
TGTGCCAGCAGTCAAACAATGCAGGGGCTCTACAATGAGCAGTTCTTC
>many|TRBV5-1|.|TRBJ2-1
CASSYSASEPYNEQFF
TGCGCCAGCAGCTACTCAGCTAGTGAACCCTACAATGAGCAGTTCTTC
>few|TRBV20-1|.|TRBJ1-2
CSAQDGYTF
TGCAGTGCGCAAGATGGCTACACCTTC
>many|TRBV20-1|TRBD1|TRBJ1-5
CSARGAGGSNQPQHF
TGCAGTGCTAGAGGGGCAGGGGGTAGCAATCAGCCCCAGCATTTT
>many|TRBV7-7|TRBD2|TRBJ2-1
CACTSGSGNEQFF
TGTGCCTGTACTAGCGGGAGTGGCAATGAGCAGTTCTTC
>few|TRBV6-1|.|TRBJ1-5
CASMSGTGQDQPQHF
TGTGCCAGCATGTCGGGCACAGGGCAGGATCAGCCCCAGCATTTT
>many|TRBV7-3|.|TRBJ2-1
CASSPLTASYNEQFF
TGTGCCAGCAGCCCCTTGACAGCCTCCTACAATGAGCAGTTCTTC
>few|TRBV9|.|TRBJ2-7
CASSVASLSYEQYF
TGTGCCAGCAGCGTCGCTTCCCTCTCCTACGAGCAGTACTTC
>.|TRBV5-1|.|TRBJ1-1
CASRQTGKSVNTEAFF
TGCGCCAGCAGACAGACGGGGAAGTCGGTGAACACTGAAGCTTTCTTT
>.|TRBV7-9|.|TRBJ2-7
CASSNSSVSYEQYF
TGTGCCAGCAGCAACAGCTCTGTCTCCTACGAGCAGTACTTC
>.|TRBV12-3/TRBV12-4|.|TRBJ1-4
CASSFHGANEKLFF
TGTGCCAGCAGTTTCCACGGGGCTAATGAAAAACTGTTTTTT
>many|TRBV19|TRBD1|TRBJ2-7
CASSTRTGSYEQYF
TGTGCCAGTAGTACTAGGACAGGGTCCTACGAGCAGTACTTC
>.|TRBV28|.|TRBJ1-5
CASSSGGMSNQPQHF
TGTGCCAGCAGTTCGGGGGGAATGAGCAATCAGCCCCAGCATTTT
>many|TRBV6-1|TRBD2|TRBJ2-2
CASTTGGYTGELFF
TGTGCCAGCACTACGGGAGGCTACACCGGGGAGCTGTTTTTT
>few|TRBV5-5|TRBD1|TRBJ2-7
CASSLGQGNYYEQYF
TGTGCCAGCAGCTTAGGACAGGGGAATTACTACGAGCAGTACTTC